These T cell receptor beta chains were read from a single sample in a study of T-cell memory formation after mild COVID-19. TCRdb re-analysed the 5' RACE reads in MiXCR, keeping a single row per CDR3 protein. Counted here are about 430,000 distinct CDR3 sequences, around 17% occurring once; the ten biggest clones make up 20% to 25%. The sequencing sample was made of PBMCs or a T cell subset sorted from them (not recorded which). The receptors shown here come from a man between 18 and 35 years old who had mild COVID-19 (a few samples of this study predate the infection). Cell type and time point are not known. Both conserved end residues are part of each CDR3. D genes are given only for firm matches. Not all rows give a size; the values are once, few, many and, for expanded clones, a class.

TRBJ2-5	TRBV5-1	TRBD2	few	TGCGCCAGCAGCGCAAGCGGGGGGGTTTACCAAGAGACCCAGTACTTC	CASSASGGVYQETQYF
TRBJ2-7	TRBV12-3/TRBV12-4	TRBD2	-	TGTGCCAGCAGAATGACTAGCGGCGCCTACGAGCAGTACTTC	CASRMTSGAYEQYF
TRBJ1-6	TRBV6-5	TRBD1	few	TGTGCCAGCAGGCGCGACAGGGGGATTTATTCACCCCTCCACTTT	CASRRDRGIYSPLHF
TRBJ2-2	TRBV20-1	-	few	TGCAGTGCTAGCCCGACAGCGAACACCGGGGAGCTGTTTTTT	CSASPTANTGELFF
TRBJ2-3	TRBV7-2	TRBD1	few	TGTGCCAGCACCGGGACAGAAGGCACAGATACGCAGTATTTT	CASTGTEGTDTQYF
TRBJ2-1	TRBV12-3/TRBV12-4	TRBD2	-	TGTGCCAGCAGGACTAGCGGGGGTCGCTCCTACAATGAGCAGTTCTTC	CASRTSGGRSYNEQFF
TRBJ2-4	TRBV19	TRBD1	few	TGTGCCAGTAGCCCGAGGGACAGGACTCTAGCCAAAAACATTCAGTACTTC	CASSPRDRTLAKNIQYF
TRBJ1-1	TRBV5-5	-	many	TGTGCCAGCAGCATCACAGGGAACACTGAAGCTTTCTTT	CASSITGNTEAFF
TRBJ2-2	TRBV20-1	TRBD2	-	TGCAGTGCTAGAGGACGACTAGCGGGGGGCATCGGGGAGCTGTTTTTT	CSARGRLAGGIGELFF
TRBJ2-2	TRBV4-3	-	few	TGCGCCAGCAGCCATCTTGCGAACACCGGGGAGCTGTTTTTT	CASSHLANTGELFF
TRBJ1-1	TRBV18	-	few	TGTGCCAGCTCACAGGAACAGGGCTTTCGCACTGAAGCTTTCTTT	CASSQEQGFRTEAFF
TRBJ2-7	TRBV3-1	-	few	TGTGCCAGCAGCCAAGATTCGGGTTACGAGCAGTACTTC	CASSQDSGYEQYF
TRBJ2-1	TRBV4-3	-	many	TGCGCCAGCAGCCAAGTTCAGGAAGAGGTCGGTGAGCAGTTCTTC	CASSQVQEEVGEQFF
TRBJ1-2	TRBV6-5	-	few	TGTGCCAGCAGTTACTCGAAGGGGACTCCCCTCTATGGCTACACCTTC	CASSYSKGTPLYGYTF
TRBJ1-1	TRBV12-3/TRBV12-4	-	-	TGTGCCAGCAGTCCCCGACAGCGGGAGAAAGCTTTCTTT	CASSPRQREKAFF
TRBJ1-2	TRBV6-2/TRBV6-3	TRBD1	-	TGTGCCAGCAAGGGACAGGGCTATGGCTACACCTTC	CASKGQGYGYTF
TRBJ1-5	TRBV15	-	-	TGTGCCACCAGCAGAGATTTGGGGTTACTGCCCCAGCATTTT	CATSRDLGLLPQHF
TRBJ2-3	TRBV2	-	few	TGTGCCAGCACTGACAGGATCACAGATACGCAGTATTTT	CASTDRITDTQYF
TRBJ1-2	TRBV6-1	-	-	TGTGCCAGCAGTTCGACGGGCTCAGGGAGCTATGGCTACACCTTC	CASSSTGSGSYGYTF
TRBJ1-2	TRBV11-2	-	-	TGTGCCAGCAGCATAGAGGGATCGGGCACCTTC	CASSIEGSGTF
TRBJ1-6	TRBV7-2	-	few	TGTGCCACGAGCTTAGGCATGGATTCACCCCTCCACTTT	CATSLGMDSPLHF
TRBJ2-2	TRBV29-1	-	few	TGCAGCGCCGAAGGGGCATCGAACACCGGGGAGCTGTTTTTT	CSAEGASNTGELFF
TRBJ1-4	TRBV5-8	-	many	TGTGCCAGCAGCCTGGGTTCGGCAGGCTTAAACGAAAAACTGTTTTTT	CASSLGSAGLNEKLFF
TRBJ1-2	TRBV2	TRBD1	few	TGTGCCAGCAGGAAAACAGGGGATCTCTATGGCTACACCTTC	CASRKTGDLYGYTF
TRBJ1-5	TRBV9	-	-	TGTGCCAGCAGCGTAGAGGACAGTAGCAATCAGCCCCAGCATTTT	CASSVEDSSNQPQHF
TRBJ2-5	TRBV7-9	TRBD2	few	TGTGCCAGCAGCTCACTAGCGACTGCTGAGACCCAGTACTTC	CASSSLATAETQYF
TRBJ1-1	TRBV9	-	once	TGTGCCAGCAGCGTTGAACAGGGACTTGAAGCTTTCTTT	CASSVEQGLEAFF
TRBJ2-2	TRBV9	-	-	TGTGCCAGCAGCGTAGGGAATGCGAACACCGGGGAGCTGTTTTTT	CASSVGNANTGELFF
TRBJ2-3	TRBV2	-	many	TGTGCCAGCAGTGCCAGCGGGGATACGCAGTATTTT	CASSASGDTQYF
TRBJ1-5	TRBV6-6	-	-	TGTGCCAGCAAGATGGGGAGTAGCAATCAGCCCCAGCATTTT	CASKMGSSNQPQHF
TRBJ1-1	TRBV7-9	-	few	TGTGCCGGCAGCTTAGGTCGGGGTACGGGTGAAGCTTTCTTT	CAGSLGRGTGEAFF
TRBJ2-7	TRBV11-2	-	-	TGTGCCAGCAGCTTAGAGACTAACTACGAGCAGTACTTC	CASSLETNYEQYF
TRBJ2-3	TRBV4-3	TRBD2	-	TGCGCCAGCAGCCAAGCGGTCCGGGGGGGCCGAGATACGCAGTATTTT	CASSQAVRGGRDTQYF
TRBJ2-3	TRBV6-2/TRBV6-3	-	-	TGTGCCAGCAGTTACTCGAAGGGCTTTCGGGGAGATACGCAGTATTTT	CASSYSKGFRGDTQYF
TRBJ2-4	TRBV5-1	-	many	TGCGCCAGCAGCTTGGCCGGTTTCAGCATTCAGTACTTC	CASSLAGFSIQYF
TRBJ2-5	TRBV6-1	-	-	TGTGCCAGCACCTGGGACCTGCGGCAGACCCAGTACTTC	CASTWDLRQTQYF
TRBJ1-5	TRBV6-1	-	-	TGTGCCAGCAGTGAAGGGTACAATCAGCCCCAGCATTTT	CASSEGYNQPQHF
TRBJ2-7	TRBV28	TRBD1	few	TGTGCCAGCAGAGATACCGGGACAGGCGACCAACAGTACTTC	CASRDTGTGDQQYF
TRBJ2-1	TRBV4-3	-	-	TGCGCCAGCAGCCTCGGTATTGAGCAGTTCTTC	CASSLGIEQFF
TRBJ2-3	TRBV7-9	-	-	TGTGCCAGCAGCCCAGACTACACAGATACGCAGTATTTT	CASSPDYTDTQYF
TRBJ1-2	TRBV18	-	few	TGTGCCAGCTCACCACGAGGGGAAGGAGATGGCTACACCTTC	CASSPRGEGDGYTF
TRBJ1-1	TRBV20-1	-	few	TGCAGTGACGGCGAAGGTACTGAAGCTTTCTTT	CSDGEGTEAFF
TRBJ1-1	TRBV20-1	-	-	TGCAGTGCTAGAAGACAGGCGAACACTGAAGCTTTCTTT	CSARRQANTEAFF
TRBJ2-1	TRBV7-9	-	many	TGTGCCAGCAGCTCCAACGCTATGGTGCTGTTCTTC	CASSSNAMVLFF
TRBJ2-1	TRBV6-5	-	few	TGTGCCAGCAGTTACTCGATCGCAGGGGACAATGAGCAGTTCTTC	CASSYSIAGDNEQFF
TRBJ2-1	TRBV6-5	-	-	TGTGCCAGCAGTGGGTTGAGCTCTAATTCCTACAATGAGCAGTTCTTC	CASSGLSSNSYNEQFF
TRBJ1-1	TRBV29-1	-	-	TGCAGCGTTGAAGATCGGGCGGGCACTGAAGCTTTCTTT	CSVEDRAGTEAFF
TRBJ1-2	TRBV9	-	few	TGTGCCAGCAGCTACCACGACTATGGTGGCTACACCTTC	CASSYHDYGGYTF
TRBJ2-7	TRBV28	-	-	TGTGCCAGCACTTTGGCTCGTGCAGTCTCCTACGAGCAGTACTTC	CASTLARAVSYEQYF
TRBJ2-7	TRBV7-9	-	few	TGTGCCAGCAGCCCCAGGGACGAGCAGTACTTC	CASSPRDEQYF
TRBJ1-2	TRBV19	-	few	TGTGCCAGTAGTATAAGTCAGGGGCCGGCCGGCTACACCTTC	CASSISQGPAGYTF